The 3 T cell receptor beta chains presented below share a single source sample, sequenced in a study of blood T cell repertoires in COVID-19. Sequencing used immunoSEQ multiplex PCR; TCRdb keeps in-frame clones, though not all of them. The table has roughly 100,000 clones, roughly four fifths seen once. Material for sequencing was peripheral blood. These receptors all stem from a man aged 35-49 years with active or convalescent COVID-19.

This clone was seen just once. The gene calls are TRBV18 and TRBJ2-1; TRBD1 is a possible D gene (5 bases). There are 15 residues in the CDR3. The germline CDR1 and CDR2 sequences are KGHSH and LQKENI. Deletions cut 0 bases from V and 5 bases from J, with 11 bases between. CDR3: CASSPPVVRDNEQFF. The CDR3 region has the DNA TGTGCCAGCTCACCACCAGTGGTCAGGGACAATGAGCAGTTCTTC.

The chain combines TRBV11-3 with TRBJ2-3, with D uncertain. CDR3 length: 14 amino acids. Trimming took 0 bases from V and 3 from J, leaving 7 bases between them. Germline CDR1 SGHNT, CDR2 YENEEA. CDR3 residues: CASSLDVSTDTQYF. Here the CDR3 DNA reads TGTGCCAGCAGCTTAGATGTGAGTACAGATACGCAGTATTTT.

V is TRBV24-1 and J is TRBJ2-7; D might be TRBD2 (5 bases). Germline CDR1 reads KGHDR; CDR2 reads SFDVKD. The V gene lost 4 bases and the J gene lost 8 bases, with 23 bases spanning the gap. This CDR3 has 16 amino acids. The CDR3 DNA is TGTGCCACCAGTGAATCTGGTCTAGCCGGGGTCGTAAAGCAGTACTTC. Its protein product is CATSESGLAGVVKQYF.